The present T cell receptor (beta chain) was sequenced within a study of blood T cells in healthy people across ages. Regarding this clonotype: The antigen is not known.

The CDR3 consists of 15 residues. Germline CDR1 and CDR2: MDHEN and SYDVKM. Trimming removed 1 base from V and 2 bases from J, with 11 bases in between. A sample-barcoded 5' primer and a J-beta primer mix were used in a second PCR of about 7 to 12 cycles. Each sample yielded at least 2.5 million CDR3-containing paired-end reads. MiXCR, applied by TCRdb to the 5' RACE reads, yields one record per CDR3 protein. The sample consists of about 1.8 million distinct CDR3 sequences, just under 50% of them appearing once. Total RNA, at least 5 micrograms per sample, came from PBMCs. Findings and limits, study-wide: Correlation between TCR beta diversity and naive T cell percentage was strong.

This rearrangement joins TRBV28 to TRBJ2-5; D not resolved. What was sequenced was blood. The receptor comes from a woman in her thirties or forties in good health. CDR3 loop: CASSLFRVGQETQYF. The CDR3, as DNA: TGTGCCAGCAGTTTATTTAGGGTCGGGCAAGAGACCCAGTACTTC.